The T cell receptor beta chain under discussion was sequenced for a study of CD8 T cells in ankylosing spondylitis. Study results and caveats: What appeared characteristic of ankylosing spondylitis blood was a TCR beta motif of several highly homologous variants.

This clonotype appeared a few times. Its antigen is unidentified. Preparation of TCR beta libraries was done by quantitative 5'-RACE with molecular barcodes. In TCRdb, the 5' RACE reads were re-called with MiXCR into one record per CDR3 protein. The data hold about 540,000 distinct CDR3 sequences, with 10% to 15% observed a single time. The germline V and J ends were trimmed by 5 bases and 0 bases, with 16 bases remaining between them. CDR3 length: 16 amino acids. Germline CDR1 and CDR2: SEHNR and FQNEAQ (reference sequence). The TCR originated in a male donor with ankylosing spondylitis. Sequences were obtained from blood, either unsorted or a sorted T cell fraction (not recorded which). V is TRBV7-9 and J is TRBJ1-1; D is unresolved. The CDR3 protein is CASSAGLLALNTEAFF. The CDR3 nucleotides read TGTGCCAGCAGCGCAGGACTTTTGGCCCTGAACACTGAAGCTTTCTTT.